This entry lists 2 T cell receptor beta chains sequenced from one sample in a study of neurological immune-mediated disorders. TCRdb analysed the 5' RACE reads with MiXCR anew, one entry per CDR3 protein. The table records around 70,000 distinct CDR3 sequences, less than 5.5% of them present only once. Sequencing used PBMCs. These receptor sequences come from a man between 18 and 29 years old with multiple sclerosis.

This clonotype was picked up many times. The chain joins TRBV29-1 to TRBJ1-2; no clear D gene. The CDR3 sequence is 11 residues long. The V and J ends lost 3 bases and 6 bases respectively, with 8 bases between them. From germline, CDR1 is SQVTM and CDR2 ANQGSEA. The CDR3 sequence: CSVDLADGYTF. The CDR3 DNA reads as TGCAGCGTTGATCTCGCAGATGGCTACACCTTC.

To note about this clonotype: Possible read error: a much larger clone is one base away. V is TRBV6-2 or TRBV6-3 and J is TRBJ1-5; D is ambiguous. The CDR3 length is 14 residues. Trimming cost V 2 bases and J 4 bases, with 9 bases left between them. In germline, CDR1 is MNHEY, CDR2 SVGEGT. The DNA for the CDR3 is TGTGCCAGCAGTTACAATACACCTAATCAGCCCCAGCATTTT. This sequence encodes CASSYNTPNQPQHF.